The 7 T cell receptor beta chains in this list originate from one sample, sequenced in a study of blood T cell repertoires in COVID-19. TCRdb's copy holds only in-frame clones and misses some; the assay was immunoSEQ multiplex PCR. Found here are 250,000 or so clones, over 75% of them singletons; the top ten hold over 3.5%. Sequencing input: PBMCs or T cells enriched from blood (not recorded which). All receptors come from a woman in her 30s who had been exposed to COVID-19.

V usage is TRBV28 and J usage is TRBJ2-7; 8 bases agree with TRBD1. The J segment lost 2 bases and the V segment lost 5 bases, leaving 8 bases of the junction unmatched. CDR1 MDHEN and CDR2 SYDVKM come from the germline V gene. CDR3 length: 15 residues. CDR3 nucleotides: TGTGCCAGCAGTGACAGGGGTCTTCGCCCCTACGAGCAGTACTTC. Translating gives CASSDRGLRPYEQYF. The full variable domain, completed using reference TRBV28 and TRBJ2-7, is DVKVTQSSRYLVKRTGEKVFLECVQDMDHENMFWYRQDPGLGLRLIYFSYDVKMKEKGDIPEGYSVSREKKERFSLILESASTNQTSMYLCASSDRGLRPYEQYFGPGTRLTVT.

This chain's CDR3 is CASSYDTGGRTEAFF. The CDR3 DNA reads as TGTGCCAGCAGTTACGATACAGGGGGTAGGACTGAAGCTTTCTTT. V and J are TRBV6-6 and TRBJ1-1; 8 positions match TRBD1. Germline V gives CDR1 MNHNY, CDR2 SVGAGI (reference sequence). Losses at the gene ends were 2 bases for V and 5 bases for J; bases not matched to a gene: 7. The CDR3 consists of 15 residues.

This chain's CDR3 is CASSWGLNNEQFF. DNA of the CDR3: TGTGCCAGTAGTTGGGGACTAAACAATGAGCAGTTCTTC. V usage is TRBV19 and J usage is TRBJ2-1; 7 nucleotides align to TRBD2. There are 13 residues in the CDR3. Trimming at V came to 5 bases and at J to 5 bases, leaving 3 bases not matched to a gene. CDR1 is LNHDA, CDR2 SQIVND, per germline (reference sequence). Full variable domain (rest looked up from reference TRBV19 and TRBJ2-1): DGGITQSPKYLFRKEGQNVTLSCEQNLNHDAMYWYRQDPGQGLRLIYYSQIVNDFQKGDIAEGYSVSREKKESFPLTVTSAQKNPTAFYLCASSWGLNNEQFFGPGTRLTVL.

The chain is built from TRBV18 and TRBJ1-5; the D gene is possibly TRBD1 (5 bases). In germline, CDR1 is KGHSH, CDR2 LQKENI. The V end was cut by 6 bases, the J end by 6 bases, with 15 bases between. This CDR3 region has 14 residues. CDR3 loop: CASSPSGGSQPQHF. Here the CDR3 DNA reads TGTGCCAGCTCTCCTAGCGGGGGTAGTCAGCCCCAGCATTTT. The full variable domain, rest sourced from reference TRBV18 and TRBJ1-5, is NAGVMQNPRHLVRRRGQEARLRCSPMKGHSHVYWYRQLPEEGLKFMVYLQKENIIDESGMPKERFSAEFPKEGPSILRIQQVVRGDSAAYFCASSPSGGSQPQHFGDGTRLSIL.

Here the CDR3 reads CASSLVGAGANTGELFF. The DNA for the CDR3 is TGTGCCAGCAGCTTAGTAGGAGCCGGAGCGAACACCGGGGAGCTGTTTTTT. The chain recombines TRBV7-2 with TRBJ2-2; D gene ambiguous. This CDR3 region has 17 residues. V dropped 1 base and J dropped 0 bases, with 12 bases sitting between them. Germline CDR1 and CDR2: SGHTA and FQGNSA.

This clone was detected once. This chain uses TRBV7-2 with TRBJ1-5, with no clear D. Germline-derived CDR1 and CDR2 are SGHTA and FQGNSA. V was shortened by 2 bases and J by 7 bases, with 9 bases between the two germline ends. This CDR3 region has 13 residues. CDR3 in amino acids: CASSLYREQPQHF. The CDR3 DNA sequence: TGTGCCAGCAGCTTATATAGGGAGCAGCCCCAGCATTTT.

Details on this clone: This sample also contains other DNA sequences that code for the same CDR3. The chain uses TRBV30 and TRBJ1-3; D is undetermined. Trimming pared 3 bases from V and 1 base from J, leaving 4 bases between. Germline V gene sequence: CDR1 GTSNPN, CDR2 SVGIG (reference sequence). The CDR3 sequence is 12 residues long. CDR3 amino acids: CAWRQSGNTIYF. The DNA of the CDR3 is TGTGCCTGGAGGCAGTCTGGAAACACCATATATTTT.